Listed below are T cell receptor beta chains from one sample, sequenced in a study of T cells in Graves' hyperthyroidism and ophthalmopathy. TCRdb re-called the multiplex PCR reads with MiXCR, one entry per CDR3 protein. The sample contains around 300,000 distinct CDR3 sequences, roughly 19% of which appear only once. The material sequenced was blood. The receptors derive from a man over 45 with Graves' ophthalmopathy. The CDR3 runs from the conserved cysteine through the conserved F or W. D genes are given only for firm matches. Some rows mark clone size as missing; the rest say once, few, many or name a class of expanded clone.

clone_size j_call d_call v_call cdr3_nt cdr3_aa
many TRBJ2-3 . TRBV11-1 TGTGCCAGCAGCTTACGATTTGGGGGAGACACAGATACGCAGTATTTT CASSLRFGGDTDTQYF
. TRBJ1-5 . TRBV4-2 TGTGCCAGCAGCCAAGAGAGCGGGGTCAATCAGCCCCAGCATTTT CASSQESGVNQPQHF
. TRBJ1-1 TRBD1 TRBV28 TGTGCCAGCCTTAAGGGGACAGGGTTGGAAGCTTTCTTT CASLKGTGLEAFF
. TRBJ2-2 . TRBV7-3 TGTGCCAGCAGCCCTTACATAGCTGGCGGGGAGCTGTTTTTT CASSPYIAGGELFF
. TRBJ1-1 . TRBV7-9 TGTGCCAGCAGCCCCCAGCAGGCCGGGGGGATAGCTTTCTTT CASSPQQAGGIAFF
. TRBJ2-1 . TRBV9 TGTGCCAGCAGCCAGACAGGTTCCCCCATTTATAGCTCCTACAATGAGCAGTTCTTC CASSQTGSPIYSSYNEQFF
few TRBJ2-5 . TRBV30 TGTGCCTGGAGTCCCTCCCTCAACCAAGAGACCCAGTACTTC CAWSPSLNQETQYF
many TRBJ1-1 . TRBV20-1 TGCAGTGCTAGAGAGGGGGCTGAAGCTTTCTTT CSAREGAEAFF
. TRBJ2-3 TRBD2 TRBV24-1 TGTGCCACCAGTGATTTACTAGCGGGAGACGGCACAGATACGCAGTATTTT CATSDLLAGDGTDTQYF
few TRBJ1-1 . TRBV24-1 TGTGCCACCAGACCGACAGCGGGGAAGGACACTGAAGCTTTCTTT CATRPTAGKDTEAFF
many TRBJ2-1 TRBD1 TRBV11-3 TGTGCCAGCAGCTTAGGGAGTAGGGGGCTACCACCTGAGCAGTTCTTC CASSLGSRGLPPEQFF
few TRBJ2-1 TRBD1 TRBV5-1 TGCGCCAGCAGCTTGGAAGGACAGGGTTACAATGAGCAGTTCTTC CASSLEGQGYNEQFF
many TRBJ2-3 . TRBV9 TGTGCCAGCAGCGTAGACGTGACGGGAGATGGAAAGCGAAGCACAGATACGCAGTATTTT CASSVDVTGDGKRSTDTQYF
many TRBJ2-1 TRBD2 TRBV6-1 TGTGCCAGCAGTGAATTAGGTGCGGGAGTTAATGAGCAGTTCTTC CASSELGAGVNEQFF
. TRBJ2-7 . TRBV5-1 TGCGCCAGCAGCTTGGCGGGGGGACAGACCTACGAGCAGTACTTC CASSLAGGQTYEQYF
few TRBJ2-3 TRBD2 TRBV4-2 TGTGCCAGCAGCCAAGATGGGATAGCGGGAGCAGATACGCAGTATTTT CASSQDGIAGADTQYF
. TRBJ1-5 TRBD1 TRBV19 TGTGCCAGAGACGGGACAGGGGCGTATAGCAATCAGCCCCAGCATTTT CARDGTGAYSNQPQHF
few TRBJ2-5 TRBD1 TRBV2 TGTGCCAGCAGTTACAGGGGGCAGGGACAAGAGACCCAGTACTTC CASSYRGQGQETQYF
. TRBJ2-2 . TRBV7-9 TGTGCCAGCAGCGACCCGACCGACGGCGGGTATGCCGGGGAGCTGTTTTTT CASSDPTDGGYAGELFF
. TRBJ2-1 . TRBV29-1 TGCAGTGGGGAAAAGTACAATGAGCAGTTCTTC CSGEKYNEQFF
. TRBJ2-1 TRBD2 TRBV6-1 TGTGCCAGCAGTGGTCGGGCTAGCGGGACTTGGGAGCAGTTCTTC CASSGRASGTWEQFF
. TRBJ1-3 TRBD1 TRBV5-1 TGCGCCAGCAGCTTGATGGGAACAGGGGGCCTCTCTGGAAACACCATATATTTT CASSLMGTGGLSGNTIYF
few TRBJ1-4 TRBD1 TRBV27 TGTGCCAGCAGTATCAACCCAGGGGGTAATGAAAAACTGTTTTTT CASSINPGGNEKLFF
few TRBJ2-1 . TRBV5-1 TGCGCCAGCAGTAAGGTCCTCCGGGCCTACAATGAGCAGTTCTTC CASSKVLRAYNEQFF
many TRBJ1-1 . TRBV3-1 TGTGCCAGCAGCTTCTTTAAGAACACTGAAGCTTTCTTT CASSFFKNTEAFF
. TRBJ2-7 . TRBV6-1 TGTGCCATACGTAATCGTGGTGCTATCTACGAGCAGTACTTC CAIRNRGAIYEQYF
many TRBJ2-5 . TRBV11-2 TGTGCCAGCAGCCTGACAGGTTCCCACCAAGAGACCCAGTACTTC CASSLTGSHQETQYF
. TRBJ1-1 . TRBV6-4 TGTGCCAGCAGCCAGATGGTGGACACTGAAGCTTTCTTT CASSQMVDTEAFF
few TRBJ2-7 TRBD1 TRBV5-1 TGCGCCAGCAGCTCCGGCCCGGGACAGGGTCATGAAAAGCAGTACTTC CASSSGPGQGHEKQYF
. TRBJ2-2 TRBD1 TRBV20-1 TGCAGTGCTAGAGGGACAGGGGCCGGGGAGCTGTTTTTT CSARGTGAGELFF
. TRBJ2-7 TRBD1 TRBV18 TGTGCCAGCTCTGCTAGGACAGGGGGGCTAGTAACCGAGCAGTACTTC CASSARTGGLVTEQYF
many TRBJ2-7 . TRBV28 TGTGCCAGTTCGGACTCGAACTCCTACGAGCAGTACTTC CASSDSNSYEQYF
many TRBJ2-7 . TRBV30 TGTGCCTGGAGAATAATCGGGGCCCCCTACGAGCAGTACTTC CAWRIIGAPYEQYF
few TRBJ1-3 . TRBV6-1 TGTGCCAGCAGTCCTACCTGGGGTGCAGGAAACACCATATATTTT CASSPTWGAGNTIYF
few TRBJ2-7 . TRBV27 TGTGCCAGCACCTCCATATATAGGGCGGAATTGAAAACTTACGAGCAGTACTTC CASTSIYRAELKTYEQYF
few TRBJ2-1 TRBD2 TRBV7-8 TGTGCCAGCAGCTTTAGCGGGAGGCCGAACAATGAGCAGTTCTTC CASSFSGRPNNEQFF
many TRBJ2-7 TRBD1 TRBV20-1 TGCAGTGCTAGAGATACGGACAGGGGGGAGCAGTACTTC CSARDTDRGEQYF
many TRBJ2-3 TRBD1 TRBV28 TGTGCCAGCAGTACCTCGGACAGGGGGACGCAGTATTTT CASSTSDRGTQYF
. TRBJ2-5 . TRBV7-6 TGTGCCAGCAGCTCAATTGGACGGTCTGAGACCCAGTACTTC CASSSIGRSETQYF
many TRBJ2-7 TRBD1 TRBV18 TGTGCCAGCTCACAAGGGACAGGGAACGAGCAGTACTTC CASSQGTGNEQYF
. TRBJ2-7 . TRBV6-2/TRBV6-3 TGTGCCAGCAGTTCCCGGGGGTTCCCCTACGAGCAGTACTTC CASSSRGFPYEQYF
. TRBJ2-7 TRBD2 TRBV27 TGTGCCGGCAGTTTCGGACTAGCGGGAGTCGAGCAGTACTTC CAGSFGLAGVEQYF
many TRBJ1-2 . TRBV2 TGTGCCAGCAGTGAAAGGCGGAACTATGGCTACACCTTC CASSERRNYGYTF
many TRBJ2-1 . TRBV12-3/TRBV12-4 TGTGCCAGCAGTTTGGCCGGGCCCTCCGGGGCGAGCTCCTACAATGAGCAGTTCTTC CASSLAGPSGASSYNEQFF
many TRBJ2-5 TRBD2 TRBV29-1 TGCAGCGTTGACGGGGTAGGAAAAGCGGGGCAAGAGACCCAGTACTTC CSVDGVGKAGQETQYF
few TRBJ2-7 . TRBV27 TGTGCCAGCAGTTTAACCAATGGTCGCACCTACGAGCAGTACTTC CASSLTNGRTYEQYF
. TRBJ1-2 TRBD1 TRBV13 TGTGCCAGCAGCCGGGGGACAGGGGGCAACTATGGCTACACCTTC CASSRGTGGNYGYTF
many TRBJ2-5 TRBD2 TRBV11-2 TGTGCCAGCAGCTCACCTCTAAGACTAGCGGGGAGGCCTTCGTTGGGAGAGACCCAGTACTTC CASSSPLRLAGRPSLGETQYF
many TRBJ1-1 . TRBV19 TGTGCCAGTAGCCCGACACCGGGGAACACTGAAGCTTTCTTT CASSPTPGNTEAFF
many TRBJ2-7 . TRBV3-1 TGTGCCAGCAGCCCTTCCGGGAGTGTCGTCGAGCAGTACTTC CASSPSGSVVEQYF
few TRBJ1-1 . TRBV6-1 TGTGCCAGCAGTTATCTGAACACTGAAGCTTTCTTT CASSYLNTEAFF